The clone carrying this T cell receptor (beta chain) has a count of ten or more. The data derive from a study of blood T cell repertoires in COVID-19. Study-level information: Collection of acute and convalescent COVID-19 samples took place in the United States, Italy and Spain.

Sequencing used immunoSEQ multiplex PCR; TCRdb keeps in-frame clones, though not all of them. The table lists about 110,000 clones, about 64% of them singletons. Germline assignment: CDR1 SGHAT and CDR2 FQNNGV. The CDR3 runs to 15 residues. Trimming pared 3 bases from V and 6 bases from J, leaving 12 bases between. The receptor's source is a human donor with acute or convalescent COVID-19. The donor label of this sample is uncertain. Specimen: peripheral blood. The chain has TRBV11-2 and TRBJ1-6; no firm D call. CDR3 loop: CASSLGGRRNSPLHF. CDR3 DNA: TGTGCCAGCAGCTTGGGAGGACGGCGTAATTCACCCCTCCACTTT.